The text below deals with one TCR beta chain. With 7 bases removed from V and 2 bases from J, the gap between germline ends came to 12 bases. The CDR3 covers 13 residues. Germline assignment: CDR1 MDHEN and CDR2 SYDVKM. Repertoires were generated with immunoSEQ multiplex PCR, while TCRdb's copy carries only in-frame clones and drops some. The sample holds fewer than 250,000 clones, about 88% seen once. This specimen belongs to a study of blood T cell repertoires in COVID-19. The V and J genes are TRBV28 and TRBJ2-7; D is undetermined. The TCR originated in a man in his forties with acute or convalescent COVID-19. The specimen was peripheral blood. The DNA for the CDR3 is TGTGCCAGCACCACAGAGAGTCCCTACGAGCAGTACTTC. Encoded protein: CASTTESPYEQYF.